Listed below are T cell receptor beta chains from one sample, sequenced in a study of blood T cell repertoires in COVID-19. The table came from immunoSEQ multiplex PCR; TCRdb's copy has only in-frame clones and leaves some out. Among some 270,000 clones, 85% were seen once, and the ten largest hold under 7%. The sequenced sample consisted of PBMCs or T cells enriched from blood (not recorded which). The source of these receptors is a woman in her 50s who had been exposed to COVID-19. CDR3s include the opening cysteine and the closing phenylalanine or tryptophan. D genes are given only for firm matches. Clone size, where shown, is once, few, many, or a class for clones that have expanded.

>16|-|TRBV21-1|-|TRBJ1-1
CASSSRIRPMNTEAFF
TGTGCCAGCAGCTCCAGGATACGGCCGATGAACACTGAAGCTTTCTTT
>16|-|TRBV15|-|TRBJ2-1
CATSRGGEGAYNEQFF
TGTGCCACCAGCAGAGGAGGGGAGGGGGCCTACAATGAGCAGTTCTTC
>14|TRBD1|TRBV10-3|-|TRBJ1-1
CAISRDSMNTEAFF
TGTGCCATCAGCCGGGACAGCATGAACACTGAAGCTTTCTTT
>17|TRBD1|TRBV7-3|-|TRBJ2-6
CASSLGTGLSGANVLTF
TGTGCCAGCAGCTTAGGGACAGGGTTATCTGGGGCCAACGTCCTGACTTTC
>14|-|TRBV29-1|-|TRBJ2-2
CSVGHRPNTGELFF
TGCAGCGTTGGTCACAGACCGAACACCGGGGAGCTGTTTTTT
>16|-|TRBV4-1|-|TRBJ1-2
CASSQKTAREDYGYTF
TGCGCCAGCAGTCAGAAGACAGCTAGGGAGGACTATGGCTACACCTTC
>15|TRBD1|TRBV2|-|TRBJ1-5
CASSATPTGNQPQHF
TGTGCCAGCAGTGCCACCCCGACAGGGAATCAGCCCCAGCATTTT
>15|-|TRBV15|-|TRBJ2-2
CATSRVRTTTGELFF
TGTGCCACCAGCAGAGTGCGGACAACCACCGGGGAGCTGTTTTTT
>16|-|TRBV9|-|TRBJ2-7
CASSVEGSSAFYEQYF
TGTGCCAGCAGCGTAGAGGGGTCTAGCGCCTTCTACGAGCAGTACTTC
>14|TRBD1|TRBV29-1|-|TRBJ1-6
CSVRQGANNSPLHF
TGCAGCGTTCGACAGGGGGCAAATAATTCACCCCTCCACTTT
>15|-|TRBV7-2|-|TRBJ1-2
CASSLQGRTNYGYTF
TGTGCCAGCAGCTTACAAGGGAGAACTAACTATGGCTACACCTTC
>15|-|TRBV15|-|TRBJ1-5
CATSRAQGASQPQHF
TGTGCCACCAGCAGAGCACAGGGAGCCAGTCAGCCCCAGCATTTT
>12|-|TRBV4-2|-|TRBJ1-1
CASRGHDTEAFF
TGTGCCAGCAGGGGGCATGACACTGAAGCTTTCTTT
>13|-|TRBV28|-|TRBJ1-1
CASAGPGGTEAFF
TGTGCCAGCGCGGGGCCCGGGGGCACTGAAGCTTTCTTT
>17|TRBD1|TRBV4-1|-|TRBJ1-4
CASSHRSPDRGLGKLFF
TGCGCCAGCAGCCATCGATCCCCTGACAGGGGCTTAGGGAAACTGTTTTTT
>14|TRBD1|TRBV6-5|-|TRBJ1-3
CASRKTGDQNTIYF
TGTGCCAGCAGAAAAACAGGGGATCAGAACACCATATATTTT
>19|-|TRBV7-2|-|TRBJ1-2
CASSFLLPGRRQTNYGYTF
TGTGCCAGCAGCTTCCTCCTCCCGGGGAGGCGTCAAACTAACTATGGCTACACCTTC
>16|-|TRBV11-2|-|TRBJ1-5
CASSLGYRRDGQPQHF
TGTGCCAGCAGCTTAGGATACAGGCGGGACGGTCAGCCCCAGCATTTT
>14|TRBD1|TRBV6-5|few|TRBJ2-7
CASSGGTGPLEQYF
TGTGCCAGCTCAGGAGGGACAGGGCCTCTTGAGCAGTACTTC
>14|-|TRBV19|-|TRBJ1-2
CASSIPGQLYGYTF
TGTGCCAGTAGTATCCCCGGACAGCTCTATGGCTACACCTTC
>15|-|TRBV7-8|-|TRBJ1-5
CASSLGPFSNQPQHF
TGTGCCAGCAGCTTAGGGCCGTTTTCAAATCAGCCCCAGCATTTT
>14|TRBD1|TRBV29-1|-|TRBJ1-2
CSVVTGGGNYGYTF
TGCAGCGTCGTTACAGGGGGCGGTAACTATGGCTACACCTTC
>15|-|TRBV25-1|once|TRBJ1-4
CASSESGGINEKLFF
TGTGCCAGCAGTGAATCAGGAGGAATTAATGAAAAACTGTTTTTT
>19|TRBD1|TRBV4-3|-|TRBJ2-3
CASSRALLTGQMGADTQYF
TGCGCCAGCAGCCGGGCTCTCCTTACGGGACAGATGGGGGCAGATACGCAGTATTTT
>12|-|TRBV6-5|-|TRBJ1-1
CASSRRNTEAFF
TGTGCCAGCAGCCGGAGGAACACTGAAGCTTTCTTT
>15|TRBD1|TRBV28|-|TRBJ1-4
CASSPDRRLNEKLFF
TGTGCCAGCAGCCCGGACAGGCGCCTTAATGAAAAACTGTTTTTT
>13|-|TRBV3-1/TRBV3-2|-|TRBJ1-1
CASSQRTAAEAFF
TGTGCCAGCAGCCAGAGGACAGCAGCCGAAGCTTTCTTT
>12|-|TRBV28|few|TRBJ2-7
CASTGGPYEQYF
TGTGCCAGCACTGGAGGCCCCTACGAGCAGTACTTC
>14|-|TRBV12-5|-|TRBJ1-3
CASGLLGSGNTIYF
TGTGCTAGTGGTTTGCTCGGCTCTGGAAACACCATATATTTT
>15|TRBD1|TRBV18|-|TRBJ2-1
CASSPGTGGYDEQFF
TGTGCCAGCTCACCTGGGACAGGGGGCTATGATGAGCAGTTCTTC
>13|-|TRBV30|once|TRBJ2-1
CAWSVPGADEQFF
TGTGCCTGGAGTGTACCAGGGGCGGATGAGCAGTTCTTC
>13|-|TRBV28|few|TRBJ1-2
CASSLFRGDGYTF
TGTGCCAGCAGTTTATTCCGGGGAGATGGCTACACCTTC
>16|TRBD1|TRBV5-6|-|TRBJ1-5
CASSLSGQSFNQPQHF
TGTGCCAGCAGCTTGTCGGGACAGAGCTTTAATCAGCCCCAGCATTTT
>14|TRBD1|TRBV5-4|many|TRBJ1-2
CASSSVTGNYGYTF
TGTGCCAGCAGCTCGGTGACAGGGAACTATGGCTACACCTTC
>12|TRBD1|TRBV27|-|TRBJ2-7
CATLQGKYEQYF
TGTGCCACTTTACAGGGGAAGTACGAGCAGTACTTC
>15|-|TRBV6-5|once|TRBJ1-2
CASSSLRGLSYGYTF
TGTGCCAGCAGTTCCCTCAGGGGCCTTTCCTATGGCTACACCTTC
>13|TRBD1|TRBV7-9|-|TRBJ1-1
CASSLENRGEAFF
TGTGCCAGCAGCTTAGAGAACAGGGGTGAAGCTTTCTTT
>14|-|TRBV5-4|-|TRBJ1-1
CASSLEGTRAPAFF
TGTGCCAGCAGCTTGGAGGGGACTCGTGCCCCGGCTTTCTTT
>13|-|TRBV7-9|-|TRBJ1-1
CASSLGGGTEAFF
TGTGCCAGCAGCTTAGGGGGAGGGACTGAAGCTTTCTTT
>12|-|TRBV12-3/TRBV12-4|-|TRBJ2-7
CASTLSGAEQYF
TGTGCCAGCACCTTATCAGGGGCCGAGCAGTACTTC
>15|-|TRBV6-1|-|TRBJ1-2
CASSDVGGAYDDYTF
TGTGCCAGCAGTGACGTGGGCGGGGCCTACGATGACTACACCTTC
>13|-|TRBV19|-|TRBJ1-1
CASSIQGNTEAFF
TGTGCCAGTAGTATACAGGGGAACACTGAAGCTTTCTTT
>15|-|TRBV5-4|-|TRBJ2-7
CASSLMQGTSYEQYF
TGTGCCAGCAGCCTAATGCAGGGCACCTCCTACGAGCAGTACTTC
>13|-|TRBV27|many|TRBJ2-7
CASTGEGRNEQYF
TGTGCCAGCACAGGGGAGGGGCGCAACGAGCAGTACTTC
>11|-|TRBV2|-|TRBJ2-7
CASSAGVEQYF
TGTGCCAGCAGTGCGGGGGTCGAGCAGTACTTC
>16|-|TRBV5-6|-|TRBJ1-2
CASSLLDVRANYGYTF
TGTGCCAGCAGCTTGTTAGATGTTAGAGCTAACTATGGCTACACCTTC
>16|-|TRBV28|-|TRBJ1-3
CASSPTQGWSGNTIYF
TGTGCCAGCAGTCCAACTCAGGGTTGGTCGGGAAACACCATATATTTT
>17|TRBD2|TRBV7-2|-|TRBJ2-1
CASSPKVRGAYFNEQFF
TGTGCCAGCAGCCCAAAGGTGCGGGGGGCCTACTTCAATGAGCAGTTCTTC
>14|-|TRBV30|-|TRBJ2-7
CAWSGGNPSYEQYF
TGTGCCTGGAGTGGCGGGAATCCCTCCTACGAGCAGTACTTC
>13|TRBD1|TRBV30|-|TRBJ1-4
CAWSVQGGEKLFF
TGTGCCTGGAGTGTACAGGGGGGGGAAAAACTGTTTTTT
>12|TRBD1|TRBV28|-|TRBJ1-2
CASSTGGRGYTF
TGTGCCAGCAGTACAGGGGGACGAGGCTACACCTTC
>16|TRBD1|TRBV6-2/TRBV6-3|-|TRBJ1-5
CASSQNPGGWFRPQHF
TGTGCCAGCAGCCAGAATCCAGGGGGCTGGTTTCGACCCCAGCATTTT
>13|-|TRBV7-3|-|TRBJ1-1
CASSFGGVTEAFF
TGTGCCAGCAGCTTCGGCGGGGTAACTGAAGCTTTCTTT
>14|-|TRBV6-5|-|TRBJ1-1
CASRTLVMSTEAFF
TGTGCCTCTCGGACTTTGGTGATGAGCACTGAAGCTTTCTTT